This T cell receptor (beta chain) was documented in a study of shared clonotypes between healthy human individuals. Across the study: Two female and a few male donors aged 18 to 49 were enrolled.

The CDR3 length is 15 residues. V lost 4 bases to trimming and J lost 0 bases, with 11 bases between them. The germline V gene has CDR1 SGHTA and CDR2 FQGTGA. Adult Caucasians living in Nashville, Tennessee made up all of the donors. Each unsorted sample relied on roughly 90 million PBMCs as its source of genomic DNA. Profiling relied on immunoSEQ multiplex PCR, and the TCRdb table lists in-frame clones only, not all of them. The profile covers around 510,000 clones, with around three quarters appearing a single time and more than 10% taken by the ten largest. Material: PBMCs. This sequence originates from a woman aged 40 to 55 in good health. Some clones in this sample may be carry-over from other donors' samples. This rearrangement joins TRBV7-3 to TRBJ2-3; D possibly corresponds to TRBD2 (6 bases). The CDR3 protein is CASSYTSSSTDTQYF. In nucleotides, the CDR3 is TGTGCCAGCAGCTACACTAGCAGTAGCACAGATACGCAGTATTTT.